Described below is a single TCR beta chain sequence and its context. Profiling relied on immunoSEQ multiplex PCR, and the TCRdb table lists in-frame clones only, not all of them. The sample has about 100,000 clones, 80% to 90% seen once. This record belongs to a study of identifying expanded T cells in peripheral blood. Healthy donors had no documented immune events, such as infections, while sampled. The trim removed 1 base at V and 8 bases at J, leaving 7 bases unmatched. The CDR3 runs 16 residues. Germline values: CDR1 SGHKS, CDR2 YYEKEE (reference sequence). The TCR originated in a person aged 18 to 75 in good health. The source material was blood. The chain joins TRBV5-5 to TRBJ2-1, with 12 bases lining up with TRBD2. CDR3 DNA sequence: TGTGCCAGCAGCTTGCAAGGGACTAGCGGGTGGGATGAGCAGTTCTTC. Its translation: CASSLQGTSGWDEQFF.